The clone carrying this T cell receptor (beta chain) was counted many times. Its target is not known. Per germline, CDR1 KGHDR and CDR2 SFDVKD. The CDR3 runs 13 residues. V shed 10 bases and J shed 6 bases, with 15 bases lying between them. This sample's TCRbeta library carried unique molecular identifier barcodes. A single record per CDR3 protein comes from TCRdb applying MiXCR to the PCR reads. The repertoire holds more than 200,000 distinct CDR3 sequences, more than 20% seen once, with roughly 5% in the top ten. This entry belongs to a study of T-cell reconstitution after alpha-beta-depleted transplantation in children. Broader study findings: Reportedly, only several hundred clones from non-depleted graft cells drove alpha-beta T-cell counts at about two months. Newly generated T cells supplied most T-cell counts and diversity one year post-transplant. Surviving recipient T cells and thymic progenitors produced the high day-60 TCRbeta diversity seen in some patients.

The gene calls are TRBV24-1 and TRBJ2-1; D might be TRBD1 or TRBD2, each matching 7 bases. The TCR was taken from a female patient aged 2-15 years who had a stem cell transplant for congenital amegakaryocytic thrombocytopenia, so the T cells may come from the graft donor. This sample comprised PBMCs, mostly from graft donor cells, obtained 360 days after TCRalphabeta/CD19-depleted stem cell transplant. CDR3 DNA sequence: TGTGCCACGGGGAGGGGGCATAGCAATGAGCAGTTCTTC. Translating gives CATGRGHSNEQFF.